This T cell receptor beta chain derives from a study of regulatory T cells in long-lasting Graves disease. iRepertoire HTBI primers and Arm-PCR of CDR3 regions built TCR beta libraries. TCRdb redid the calling of the multiplex PCR reads with MiXCR, one entry per CDR3 protein. The sample contains about 540,000 distinct CDR3 sequences, roughly 13% of which appear only once. Time point defined: newly diagnosed GD, antithyroid drugs for less than 3 months. PBMC-extracted RNA yielded the TCR library. The same data also went into a second study, on T cells in Graves' hyperthyroidism and ophthalmopathy.

The receptor was derived from a man aged 25 to 40 with Graves disease. The sample here was peripheral blood mononuclear cells (PBMCs), taken at new diagnosis, from a patient treated with antithyroid drugs.

CDR3 amino acids: CASSQVTTRQAKSYNEQFF. The CDR3 DNA reads as TGTGCCAGCAGCCAAGTTACGACAAGACAGGCCAAATCCTACAATGAGCAGTTCTTC. J is TRBJ2-1 and V is TRBV3-1, with a tentative D call TRBD1 (6 bases). This CDR3 is 19 amino acids long. Per germline, CDR1 LGHDT and CDR2 YNNKEL (reference sequence). Trimming took 1 base from V and 1 from J, leaving 20 bases between them.